This T cell receptor (beta chain) is drawn from a study of blood T cell repertoires in COVID-19. Study background: Samples of COVID-19 (acute and convalescent) were obtained from the United States, Italy and Spain.

This CDR3 region has 18 residues. Germline V gene lookup returns CDR1 GTSNPN and CDR2 SVGIG (reference sequence). V was pared by 4 bases and J by 0 bases, with 13 bases of the junction left unmatched. Study processing details: Reference gene primer amplification gave nucleated cell count estimates. This table comes from immunoSEQ multiplex PCR, and its TCRdb copy is limited to in-frame clones, with some not included. The V and J calls and clone size were taken over from that table, and D and trimming were inferred from the DNA. The table lists 390,000 or so clones, roughly 88% of them singletons. This chain uses TRBV30 with TRBJ1-3, with 9 bases fitting TRBD1. The receptor was derived from a woman between 25 and 40 years old with active or convalescent COVID-19. Source material: peripheral blood. CDR3 protein: CAWIAGTGSTLSGNTIYF. In DNA, the CDR3 is TGTGCCTGGATCGCCGGGACAGGGAGTACCCTCTCTGGAAACACCATATATTTT. Variable domain in full (rest from reference TRBV30 and TRBJ1-3): SQTIHQWPATLVQPVGSPLSLECTVEGTSNPNLYWYRQAAGRGLQLLFYSVGIGQISSEVPQNLSASRPQDRQFILSSKKLLLSDSGFYLCAWIAGTGSTLSGNTIYFGEGSWLTVV.